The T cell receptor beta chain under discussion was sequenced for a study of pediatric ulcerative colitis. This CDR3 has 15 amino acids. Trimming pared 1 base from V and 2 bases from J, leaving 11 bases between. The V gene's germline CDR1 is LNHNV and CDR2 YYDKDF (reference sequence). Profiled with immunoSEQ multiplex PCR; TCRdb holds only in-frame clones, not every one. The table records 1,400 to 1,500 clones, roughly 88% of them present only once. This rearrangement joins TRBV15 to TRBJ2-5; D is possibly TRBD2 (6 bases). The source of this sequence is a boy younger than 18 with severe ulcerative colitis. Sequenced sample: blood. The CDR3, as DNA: TGTGCCACCAGCAGAGGGGGAGCGGGTCAAGAGACCCAGTACTTC. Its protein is CATSRGGAGQETQYF.